This paragraph reports one T cell receptor beta chain. Antigen specificity is unknown. These data come from a study of T cells after yellow fever vaccination. Findings of the study overall: Among all clonotypes, a small share was observed in both CD4 and CD8 compartments. Subsequent to the booster, the majority of primary-vaccination clones reappeared (roughly 95% CD4, roughly 90% CD8). Weaker overall, the secondary response nonetheless peaked faster (day 5 versus 15).

It was through 5'RACE template switching that TCR cDNA was made, with a universal primer site and UMIs added. A single record per CDR3 protein comes from TCRdb applying MiXCR to the 5' RACE reads. The data contain about 500,000 distinct CDR3 sequences, about a sixth of them singletons. Germline lookup yields CDR1 KGHDR and CDR2 SFDVKD. V lost 4 bases to trimming and J lost 9 bases, with 14 bases between them. This CDR3 has 13 residues. The rearrangement links TRBV24-1 to TRBJ1-1; weak D call: TRBD1 (6 bases). The sequencing here drew on PBMCs, taken more than 4 days after the first yellow fever vaccination. The source is a man younger than 35 who received the YFV17D yellow fever vaccine. In DNA, the CDR3 is TGTGCCACCAGTGACTATGCAGGGGTGAAAGCTTTCTTT. It translates to CATSDYAGVKAFF.